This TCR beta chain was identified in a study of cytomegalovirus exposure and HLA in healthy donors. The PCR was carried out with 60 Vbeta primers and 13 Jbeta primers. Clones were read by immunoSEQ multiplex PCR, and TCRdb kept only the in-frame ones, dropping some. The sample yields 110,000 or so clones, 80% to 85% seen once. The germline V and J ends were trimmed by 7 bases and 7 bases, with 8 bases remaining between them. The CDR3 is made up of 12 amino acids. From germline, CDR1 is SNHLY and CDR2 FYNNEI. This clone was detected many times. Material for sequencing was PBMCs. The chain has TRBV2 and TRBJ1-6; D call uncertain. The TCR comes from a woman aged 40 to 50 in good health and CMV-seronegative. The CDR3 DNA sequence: TGTGCCAGCACCAAGCCGAATTCACCCCTCCACTTT. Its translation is CASTKPNSPLHF.